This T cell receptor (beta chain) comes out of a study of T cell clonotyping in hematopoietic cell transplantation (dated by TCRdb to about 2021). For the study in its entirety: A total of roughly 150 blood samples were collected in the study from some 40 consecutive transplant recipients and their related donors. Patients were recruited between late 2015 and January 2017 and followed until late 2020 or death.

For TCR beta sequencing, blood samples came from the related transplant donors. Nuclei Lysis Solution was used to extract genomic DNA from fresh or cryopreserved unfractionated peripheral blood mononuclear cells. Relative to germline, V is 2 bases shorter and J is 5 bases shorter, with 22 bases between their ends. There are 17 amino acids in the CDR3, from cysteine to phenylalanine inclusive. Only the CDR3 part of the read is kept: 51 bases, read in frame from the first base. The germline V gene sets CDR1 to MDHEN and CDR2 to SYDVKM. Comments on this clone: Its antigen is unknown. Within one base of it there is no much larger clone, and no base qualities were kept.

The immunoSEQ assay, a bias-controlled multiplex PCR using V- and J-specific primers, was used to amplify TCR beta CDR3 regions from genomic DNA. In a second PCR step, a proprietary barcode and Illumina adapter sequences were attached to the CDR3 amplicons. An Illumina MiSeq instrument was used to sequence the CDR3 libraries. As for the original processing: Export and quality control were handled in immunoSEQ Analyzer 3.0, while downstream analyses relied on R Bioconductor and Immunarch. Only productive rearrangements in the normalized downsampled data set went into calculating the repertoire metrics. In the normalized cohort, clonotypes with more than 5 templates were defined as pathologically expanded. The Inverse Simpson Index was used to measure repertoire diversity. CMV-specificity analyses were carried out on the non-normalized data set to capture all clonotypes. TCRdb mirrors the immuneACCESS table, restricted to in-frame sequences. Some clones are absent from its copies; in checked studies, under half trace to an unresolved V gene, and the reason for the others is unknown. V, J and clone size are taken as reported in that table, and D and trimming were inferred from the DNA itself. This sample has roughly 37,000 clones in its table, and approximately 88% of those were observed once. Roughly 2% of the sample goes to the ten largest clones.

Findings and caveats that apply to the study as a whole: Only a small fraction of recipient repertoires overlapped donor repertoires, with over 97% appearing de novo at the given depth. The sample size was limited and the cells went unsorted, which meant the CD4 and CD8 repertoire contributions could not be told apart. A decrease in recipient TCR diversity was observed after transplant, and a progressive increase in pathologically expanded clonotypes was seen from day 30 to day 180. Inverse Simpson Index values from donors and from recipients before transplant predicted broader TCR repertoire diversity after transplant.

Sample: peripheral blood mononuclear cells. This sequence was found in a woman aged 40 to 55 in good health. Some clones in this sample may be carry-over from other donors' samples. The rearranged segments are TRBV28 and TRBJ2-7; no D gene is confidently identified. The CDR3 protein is CASSLGVEQPTSDEQYF. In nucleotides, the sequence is TGTGCCAGCAGTTTAGGTGTGGAGCAGCCTACTTCGGACGAGCAGTACTTC.